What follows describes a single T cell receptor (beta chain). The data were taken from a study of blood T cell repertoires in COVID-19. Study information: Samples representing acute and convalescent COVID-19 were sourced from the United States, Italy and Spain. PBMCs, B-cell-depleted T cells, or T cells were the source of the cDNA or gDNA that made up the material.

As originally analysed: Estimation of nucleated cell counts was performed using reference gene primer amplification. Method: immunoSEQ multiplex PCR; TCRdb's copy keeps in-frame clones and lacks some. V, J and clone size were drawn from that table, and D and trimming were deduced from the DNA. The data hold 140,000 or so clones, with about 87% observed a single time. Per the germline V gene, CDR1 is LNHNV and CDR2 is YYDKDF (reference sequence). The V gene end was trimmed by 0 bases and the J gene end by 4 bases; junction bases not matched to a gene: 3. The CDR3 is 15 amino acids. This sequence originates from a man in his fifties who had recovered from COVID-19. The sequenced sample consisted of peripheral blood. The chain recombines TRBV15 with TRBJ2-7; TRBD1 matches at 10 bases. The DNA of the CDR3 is TGTGCCACCAGCAGAGAGGGGACAGGGGTTTACGAGCAGTACTTC. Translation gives CATSREGTGVYEQYF.